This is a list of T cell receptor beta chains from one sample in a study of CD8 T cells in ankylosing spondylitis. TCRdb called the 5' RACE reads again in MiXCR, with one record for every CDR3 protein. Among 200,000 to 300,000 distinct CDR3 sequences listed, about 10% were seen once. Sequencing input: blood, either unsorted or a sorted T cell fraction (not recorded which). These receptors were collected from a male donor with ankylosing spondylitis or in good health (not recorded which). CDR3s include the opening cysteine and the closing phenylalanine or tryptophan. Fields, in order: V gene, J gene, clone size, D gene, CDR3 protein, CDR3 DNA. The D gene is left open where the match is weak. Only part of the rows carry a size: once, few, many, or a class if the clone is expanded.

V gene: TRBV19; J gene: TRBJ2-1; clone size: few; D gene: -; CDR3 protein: CASNDRGGSYNEQFF; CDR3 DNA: TGTGCCAGTAACGACAGAGGGGGCTCCTACAATGAGCAGTTCTTC
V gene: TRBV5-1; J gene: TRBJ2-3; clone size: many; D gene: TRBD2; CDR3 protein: CASSLGEGADTQYF; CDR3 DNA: TGCGCCAGCAGCTTGGGGGAGGGTGCAGATACGCAGTATTTT
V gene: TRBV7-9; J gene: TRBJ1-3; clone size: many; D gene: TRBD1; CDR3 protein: CASSLGQGNTIYF; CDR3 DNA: TGTGCCAGCAGCTTGGGACAGGGAAACACCATATATTTT
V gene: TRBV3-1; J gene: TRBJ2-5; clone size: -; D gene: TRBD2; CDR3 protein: CASSQSVWASGETQYF; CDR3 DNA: TGTGCCAGCAGCCAAAGTGTCTGGGCTAGCGGGGAGACCCAGTACTTC
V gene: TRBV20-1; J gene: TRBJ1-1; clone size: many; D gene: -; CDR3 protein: CSASPTGVGTEAFF; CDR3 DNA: TGCAGTGCTAGCCCGACGGGAGTTGGGACTGAAGCTTTCTTT
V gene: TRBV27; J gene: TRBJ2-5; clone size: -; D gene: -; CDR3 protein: CASSSSVETQYF; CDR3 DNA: TGTGCCAGCAGTTCATCGGTGGAGACCCAGTACTTC
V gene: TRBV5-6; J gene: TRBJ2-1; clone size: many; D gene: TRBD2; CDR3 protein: CASSLVIAGGLPNEQFF; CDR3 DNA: TGTGCCAGCAGCTTGGTTATAGCGGGAGGGCTACCCAATGAGCAGTTCTTC
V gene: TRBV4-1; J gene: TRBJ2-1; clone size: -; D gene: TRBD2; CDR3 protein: CASSQETGGPGEEQFF; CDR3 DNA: TGCGCCAGCAGCCAAGAAACGGGAGGGCCGGGGGAGGAGCAGTTCTTC
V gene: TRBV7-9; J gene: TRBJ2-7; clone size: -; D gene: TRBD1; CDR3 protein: CASSLRDRGPYEQYF; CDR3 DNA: TGTGCCAGCAGCCTCCGGGACAGGGGACCCTACGAGCAGTACTTC
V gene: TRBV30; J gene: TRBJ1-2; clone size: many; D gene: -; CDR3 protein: CASYRRDTTKGYTF; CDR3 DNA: TGTGCCTCCTACCGGAGGGACACCACAAAGGGCTACACCTTC
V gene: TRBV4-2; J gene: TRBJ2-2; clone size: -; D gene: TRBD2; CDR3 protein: CASSPGAGLAVTGELFF; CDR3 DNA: TGTGCCAGCAGCCCAGGAGCTGGACTAGCGGTTACCGGGGAGCTGTTTTTT
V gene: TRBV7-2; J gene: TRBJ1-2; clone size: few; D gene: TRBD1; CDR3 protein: CASSALTGGRVGYTF; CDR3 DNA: TGTGCCAGCAGCGCTCTGACAGGGGGAAGGGTTGGCTACACCTTC
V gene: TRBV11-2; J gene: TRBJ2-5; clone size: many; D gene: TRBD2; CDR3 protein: CASSPRLAESQETQYF; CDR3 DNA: TGTGCCAGCAGCCCCAGACTAGCGGAATCCCAAGAGACCCAGTACTTC
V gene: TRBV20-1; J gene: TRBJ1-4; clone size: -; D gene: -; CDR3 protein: CSARGPGNEKLFF; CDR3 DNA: TGCAGTGCTAGAGGGCCCGGTAATGAAAAACTGTTTTTT
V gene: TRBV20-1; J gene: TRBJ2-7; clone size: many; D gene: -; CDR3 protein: CSAGGRNEQYF; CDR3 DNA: TGCAGTGCGGGGGGACGCAACGAGCAGTACTTC
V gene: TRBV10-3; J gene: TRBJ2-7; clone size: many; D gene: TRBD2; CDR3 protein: CAIRGGREGLEQYF; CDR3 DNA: TGTGCCATTCGGGGTGGCCGGGAGGGCCTCGAGCAGTACTTC
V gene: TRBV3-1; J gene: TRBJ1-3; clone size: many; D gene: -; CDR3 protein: CASSQKGGISGNTIYF; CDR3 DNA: TGTGCCAGCAGCCAAAAAGGGGGAATCTCTGGAAACACCATATATTTT
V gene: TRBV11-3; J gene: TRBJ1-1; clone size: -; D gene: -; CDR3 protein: CASSQGHSNTEAFF; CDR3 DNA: TGTGCCAGCAGCCAGGGACACTCAAACACTGAAGCTTTCTTT
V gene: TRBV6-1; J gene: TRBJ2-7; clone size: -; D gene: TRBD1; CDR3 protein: CASSEGLGGSSCEQYF; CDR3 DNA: TGTGCCAGCAGTGAAGGCCTAGGGGGCAGCTCCTGCGAGCAGTACTTC
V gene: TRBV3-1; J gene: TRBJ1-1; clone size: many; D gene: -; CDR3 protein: CASSDPWSEAFF; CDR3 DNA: TGTGCCAGCAGCGACCCATGGTCTGAAGCTTTCTTT
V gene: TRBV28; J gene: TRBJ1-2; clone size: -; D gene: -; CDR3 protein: CASRQRHRGGYTF; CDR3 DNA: TGTGCCAGCAGACAGAGGCATCGGGGAGGCTACACCTTC
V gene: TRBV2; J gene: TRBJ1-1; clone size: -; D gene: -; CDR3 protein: CASSGRVGTEAFF; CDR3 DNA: TGTGCCAGCAGTGGCAGGGTCGGGACTGAAGCTTTCTTT
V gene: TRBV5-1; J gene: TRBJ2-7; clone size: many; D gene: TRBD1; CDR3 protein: CASSSANDRVSHEQYF; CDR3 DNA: TGCGCCAGCAGCTCGGCTAACGACAGGGTCTCGCACGAGCAGTACTTC
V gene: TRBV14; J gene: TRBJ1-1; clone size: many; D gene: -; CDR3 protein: CASGRDFNTEAFF; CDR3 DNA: TGTGCCAGCGGGCGGGACTTTAACACTGAAGCTTTCTTT
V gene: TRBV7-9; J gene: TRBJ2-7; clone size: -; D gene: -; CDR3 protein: CASREDTSYEQYF; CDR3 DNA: TGTGCCAGCAGGGAAGACACCTCCTACGAGCAGTACTTC
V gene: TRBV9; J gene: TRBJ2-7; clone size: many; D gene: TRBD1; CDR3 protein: CASSVGPGGTYEQYF; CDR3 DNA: TGTGCCAGCAGCGTGGGCCCAGGGGGCACCTACGAGCAGTACTTC
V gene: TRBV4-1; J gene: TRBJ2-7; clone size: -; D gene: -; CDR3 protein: CASGPDETLRKQYF; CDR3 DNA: TGCGCCAGCGGCCCGGACGAGACCTTACGGAAGCAGTACTTC
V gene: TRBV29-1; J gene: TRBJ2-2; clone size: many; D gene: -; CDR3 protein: CSAGLTGELFF; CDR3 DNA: TGCAGTGCGGGGTTGACCGGGGAGCTGTTTTTT
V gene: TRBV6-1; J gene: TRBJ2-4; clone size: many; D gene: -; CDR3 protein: CASSELGVRAAKNIQYF; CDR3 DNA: TGTGCCAGCAGTGAATTAGGTGTTAGGGCGGCCAAAAACATTCAGTACTTC
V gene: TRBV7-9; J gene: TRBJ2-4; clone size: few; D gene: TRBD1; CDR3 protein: CASSYPGTGGVPNIQYF; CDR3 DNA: TGTGCCAGCAGCTACCCTGGGACAGGGGGTGTTCCAAACATTCAGTACTTC
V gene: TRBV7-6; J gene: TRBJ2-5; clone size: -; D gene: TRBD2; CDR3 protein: CASSPRLAGGGFQETQYF; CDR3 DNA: TGTGCCAGCAGCCCTCGACTAGCGGGAGGCGGATTTCAAGAGACCCAGTACTTC
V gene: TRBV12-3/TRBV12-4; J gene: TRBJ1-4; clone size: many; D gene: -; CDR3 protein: CASSFTLGEKLFF; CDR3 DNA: TGTGCCAGCAGTTTCACACTTGGCGAAAAACTGTTTTTT
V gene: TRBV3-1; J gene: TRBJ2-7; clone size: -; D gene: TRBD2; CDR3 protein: CACTQVDLWTSGSYEQYF; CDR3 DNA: TGTGCCTGCACCCAAGTAGATTTGTGGACTAGCGGATCCTACGAGCAGTACTTC
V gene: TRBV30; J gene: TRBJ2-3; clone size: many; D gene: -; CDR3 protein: CALATDTQYF; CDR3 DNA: TGTGCCCTCGCCACAGATACGCAGTATTTT
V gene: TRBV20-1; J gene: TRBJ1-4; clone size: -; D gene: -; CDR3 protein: CSAPRGGATGEKLFF; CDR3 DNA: TGCAGTGCTCCTAGGGGGGGGGCTACAGGTGAAAAACTGTTTTTT
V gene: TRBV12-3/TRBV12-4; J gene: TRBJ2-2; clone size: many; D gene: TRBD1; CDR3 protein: CASRGTVGELFF; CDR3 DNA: TGTGCCAGCAGAGGGACAGTCGGGGAGCTGTTTTTT
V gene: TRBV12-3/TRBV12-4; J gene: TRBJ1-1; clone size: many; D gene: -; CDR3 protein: CASSANRVTEAFF; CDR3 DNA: TGTGCCAGCAGCGCTAACAGGGTAACTGAAGCTTTCTTT
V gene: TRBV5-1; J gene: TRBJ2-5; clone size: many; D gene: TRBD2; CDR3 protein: CASSQGSTSGEETQYF; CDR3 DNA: TGCGCCAGCAGCCAAGGCTCGACTAGCGGAGAAGAGACCCAGTACTTC
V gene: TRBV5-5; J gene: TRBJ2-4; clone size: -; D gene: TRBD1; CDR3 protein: CASSFQGARNIQYF; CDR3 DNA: TGTGCCAGCAGCTTTCAGGGGGCGCGGAACATTCAGTACTTC
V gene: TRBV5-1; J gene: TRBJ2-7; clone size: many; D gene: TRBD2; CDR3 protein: CASSASGGSYEQYF; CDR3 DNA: TGCGCCAGCAGCGCCAGCGGGGGGTCCTACGAGCAGTACTTC
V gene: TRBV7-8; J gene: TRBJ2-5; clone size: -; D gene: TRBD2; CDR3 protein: CASSQRLAGHAQETQYF; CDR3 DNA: TGTGCCAGCAGCCAAAGACTAGCGGGGCACGCACAAGAGACCCAGTACTTC
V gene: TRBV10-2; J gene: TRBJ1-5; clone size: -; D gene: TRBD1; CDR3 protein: CASSETGGVKGYSNQPQHF; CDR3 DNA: TGCGCCAGTTCCGAGACAGGGGGAGTAAAGGGGTATAGCAATCAGCCCCAGCATTTT
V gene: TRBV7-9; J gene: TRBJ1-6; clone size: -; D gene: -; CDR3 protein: CASSPSGVEGSPLHF; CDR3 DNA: TGTGCCAGCAGCCCTAGTGGGGTAGAAGGATCACCCCTCCACTTT
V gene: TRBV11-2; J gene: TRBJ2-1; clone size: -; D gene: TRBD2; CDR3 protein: CASSLRGTSGSGGNEQFF; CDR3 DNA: TGTGCCAGCAGCTTGAGGGGGACTAGCGGGAGTGGAGGCAATGAGCAGTTCTTC
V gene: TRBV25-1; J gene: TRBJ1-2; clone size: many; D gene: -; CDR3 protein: CASSVPEGVGAGYTF; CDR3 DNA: TGTGCCAGCAGTGTCCCCGAAGGGGTCGGCGCGGGCTACACCTTC
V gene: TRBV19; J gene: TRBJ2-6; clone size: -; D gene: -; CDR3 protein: CASKASGRPSSGANVLTF; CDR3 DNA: TGTGCCAGTAAGGCTTCGGGACGCCCAAGCTCTGGGGCCAACGTCCTGACTTTC
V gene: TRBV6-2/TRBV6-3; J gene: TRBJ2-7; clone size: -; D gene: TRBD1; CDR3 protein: CASRKDRVAYEQYF; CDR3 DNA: TGTGCCAGCAGAAAGGACAGGGTGGCCTACGAGCAGTACTTC
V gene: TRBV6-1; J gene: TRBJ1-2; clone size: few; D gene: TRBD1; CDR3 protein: CASGQVEGTYGYTF; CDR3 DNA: TGTGCCAGCGGACAGGTTGAGGGGACCTATGGCTACACCTTC
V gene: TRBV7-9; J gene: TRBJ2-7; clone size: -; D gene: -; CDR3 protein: CASSQGARTNPYEQYF; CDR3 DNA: TGTGCCAGCAGCCAAGGGGCCCGAACCAATCCCTACGAGCAGTACTTC
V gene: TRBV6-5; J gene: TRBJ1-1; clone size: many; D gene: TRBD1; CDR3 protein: CASKAPGGTEAFF; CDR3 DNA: TGTGCCAGCAAGGCCCCAGGGGGCACTGAAGCTTTCTTT
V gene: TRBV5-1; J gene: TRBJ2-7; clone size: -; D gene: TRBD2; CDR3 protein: CASSWGGVSEQYF; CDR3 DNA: TGCGCCAGCAGCTGGGGGGGGGTTTCCGAGCAGTACTTC
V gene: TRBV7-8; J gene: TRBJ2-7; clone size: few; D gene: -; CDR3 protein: CASSLVPGEGSYEQYF; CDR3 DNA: TGTGCCAGCAGCTTAGTCCCGGGAGAAGGGTCCTACGAGCAGTACTTC